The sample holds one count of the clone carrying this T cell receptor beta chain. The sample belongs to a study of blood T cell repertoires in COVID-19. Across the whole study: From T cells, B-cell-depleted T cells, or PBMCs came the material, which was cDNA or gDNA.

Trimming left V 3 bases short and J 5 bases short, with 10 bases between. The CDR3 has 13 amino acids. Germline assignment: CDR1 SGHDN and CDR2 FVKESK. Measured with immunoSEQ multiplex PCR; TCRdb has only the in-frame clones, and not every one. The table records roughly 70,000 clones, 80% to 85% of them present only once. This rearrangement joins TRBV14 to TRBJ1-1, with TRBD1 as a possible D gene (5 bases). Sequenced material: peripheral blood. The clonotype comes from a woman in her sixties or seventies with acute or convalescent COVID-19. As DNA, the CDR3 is TGTGCCAGCAGCCAGGTCCAGGGAACTGAAGCTTTCTTT. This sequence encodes CASSQVQGTEAFF.